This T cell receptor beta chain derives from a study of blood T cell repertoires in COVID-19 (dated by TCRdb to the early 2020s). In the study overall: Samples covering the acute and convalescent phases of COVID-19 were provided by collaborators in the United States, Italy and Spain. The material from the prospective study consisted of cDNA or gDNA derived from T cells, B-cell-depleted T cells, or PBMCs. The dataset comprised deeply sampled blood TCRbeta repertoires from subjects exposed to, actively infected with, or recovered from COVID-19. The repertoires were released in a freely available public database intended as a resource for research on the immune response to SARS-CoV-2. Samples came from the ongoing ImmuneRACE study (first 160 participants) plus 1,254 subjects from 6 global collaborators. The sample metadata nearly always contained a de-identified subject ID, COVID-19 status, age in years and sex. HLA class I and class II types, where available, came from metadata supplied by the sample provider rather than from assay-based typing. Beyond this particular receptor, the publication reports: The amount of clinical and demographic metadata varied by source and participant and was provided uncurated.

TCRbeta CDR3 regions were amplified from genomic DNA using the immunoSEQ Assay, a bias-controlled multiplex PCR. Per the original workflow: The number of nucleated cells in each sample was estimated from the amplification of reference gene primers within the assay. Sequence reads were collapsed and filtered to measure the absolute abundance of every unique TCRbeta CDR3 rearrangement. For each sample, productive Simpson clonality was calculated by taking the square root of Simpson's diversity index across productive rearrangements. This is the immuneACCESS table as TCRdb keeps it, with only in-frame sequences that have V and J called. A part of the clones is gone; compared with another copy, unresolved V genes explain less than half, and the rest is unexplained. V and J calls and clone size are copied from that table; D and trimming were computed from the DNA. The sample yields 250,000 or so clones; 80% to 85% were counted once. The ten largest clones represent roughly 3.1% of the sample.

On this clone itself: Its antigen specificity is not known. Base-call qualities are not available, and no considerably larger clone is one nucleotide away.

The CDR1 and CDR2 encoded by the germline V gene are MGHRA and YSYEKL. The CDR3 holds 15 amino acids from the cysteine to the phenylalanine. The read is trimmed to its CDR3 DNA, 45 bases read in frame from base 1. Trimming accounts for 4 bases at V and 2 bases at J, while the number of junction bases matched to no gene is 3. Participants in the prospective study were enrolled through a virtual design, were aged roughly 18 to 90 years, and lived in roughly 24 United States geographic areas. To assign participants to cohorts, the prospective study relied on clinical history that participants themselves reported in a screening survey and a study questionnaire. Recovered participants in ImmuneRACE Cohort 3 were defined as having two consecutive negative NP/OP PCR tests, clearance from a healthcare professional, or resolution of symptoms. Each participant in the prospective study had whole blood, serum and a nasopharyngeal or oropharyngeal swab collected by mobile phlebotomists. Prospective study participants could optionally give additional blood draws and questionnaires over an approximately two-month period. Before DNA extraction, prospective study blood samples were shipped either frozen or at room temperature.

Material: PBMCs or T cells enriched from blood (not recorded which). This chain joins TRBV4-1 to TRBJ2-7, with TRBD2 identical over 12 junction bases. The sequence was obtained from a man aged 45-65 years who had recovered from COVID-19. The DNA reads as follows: TGCGCCAGCAGCCTAGGACTAGCGGGAACCTACGAGCAGTACTTC. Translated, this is CASSLGLAGTYEQYF.